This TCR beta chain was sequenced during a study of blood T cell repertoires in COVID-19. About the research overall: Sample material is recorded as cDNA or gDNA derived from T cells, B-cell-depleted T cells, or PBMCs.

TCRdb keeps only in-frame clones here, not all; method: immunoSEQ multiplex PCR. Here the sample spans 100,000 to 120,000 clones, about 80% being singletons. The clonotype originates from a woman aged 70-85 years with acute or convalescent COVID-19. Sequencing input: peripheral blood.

CDR3 DNA: TGTGCCAGCAGTTATTACAGGGGACCCAAAAACATTCAGTACTTC. Protein sequence: CASSYYRGPKNIQYF. V and J are TRBV6-5 and TRBJ2-4; TRBD1 matches at 7 bases. The CDR3 spans 15 residues. Germline assignment: CDR1 MNHEY and CDR2 SVGAGI. V gave up 3 bases and J gave up 2 bases; unmatched junction bases: 4.